This T cell receptor beta chain was recorded in a study of identical twins. MiXCR, applied by TCRdb to the 5' RACE reads, yields one record per CDR3 protein. Among around 250,000 distinct CDR3 sequences listed, 6.5% were seen once. Findings and caveats of the study: Cord blood beta clonotypes that were abundant carried fewer insertions, and memory repertoires showed no such trend. Twins shared out-of-frame alpha sequences with excess low generation probability.

There are a few counts of this clonotype. Antigen specificity is unknown. The sample was also linked to a second study, of T cells expressing NK-cell markers. Turning to that study: The study sequenced eight donors, seven HCMV-seropositive and one seronegative.

The sequence came from a woman aged 18-29 years in good health. The material sequenced was CD8+ T cells sorted from blood.

Written as DNA, the CDR3 is TGTGCCAGCAGCGCTGAGGGGCATCAGCCCCAGCATTTT. Protein sequence: CASSAEGHQPQHF. The J gene is TRBJ1-5, the V gene TRBV9, with a possible D match to TRBD1 (5 bases). The V and J ends lost 3 bases and 5 bases respectively, with 9 bases between them. CDR1 is SGDLS and CDR2 is YYNGEE in the germline V gene. The CDR3 consists of 13 residues.